Each of the 32 T cell receptor beta chains below was sequenced from the same sample in a study of tumor and adjacent non-tumor tissue in lung cancer (dated by TCRdb to the late 2010s). RNA was isolated from bulk unsorted tissue, and RNA quality was assessed with a NanoDrop ND-1000 and an Agilent 2100. The normal lung samples consisted of distant non-tumor tissue collected more than 3 cm from the tumor edge. Libraries were built with multiplex PCR. This sample was sequenced with an Illumina HiSeq 2500. TCRbeta libraries were constructed through three rounds of nested PCR with primers (Table S4) according to protocols adapted from ARM-PCR. TCRdb reanalyzed the raw reads on its own, using fastp at Q25 for trimming and MiXCR for clone calling, and kept in-frame beta chains. A single entry per CDR3 protein holds the most common genes and DNA from its merged rows. The sample data list 90,000 to 100,000 distinct CDR3 sequences, and 80% of these were observed just once. About 30% of the sample is held by the ten biggest clonotypes.

The sequencing input was distant non-tumor lung tissue. These TCRs come from a man in his 60s with small cell lung cancer.

To note about this clonotype: The missing conserved phenylalanine or tryptophan at the end of this CDR3 makes a read error likely. V and J are TRBV11-2 and TRBJ2-5; 12 nucleotides align to TRBD2. From germline, CDR1 is SGHAT and CDR2 FQNNGV. This CDR3 comprises 16 residues. Trimming cost V 5 bases and J 5 bases; bases outside gene matches: 9. As DNA, the CDR3 is TGTGCCAGCAGCCCCCTGGTACTAGCGGGAGGTGAGACCCAGTACTTA. Translated, it gives CASSPLVLAGGETQYL.

A remark on this clonotype: The junction departs from germline at one end; a sequencing error may be responsible. This chain connects TRBV6-5 to TRBJ2-2, with TRBD2 as a possible D gene (5 bases). The CDR3 is made up of 17 amino acids. CDR1 is MNHEY, CDR2 SVGAGI, per germline. This chain's CDR3 is CASSYSKSRVHTGELFF. The DNA of the CDR3 is TGTGCCAGCAGTTACTCGAAATCGCGGGTTCACACCGGGGAGTTGTTTTTT.

Note on this clonotype: The CDR3 does not end in the conserved phenylalanine or tryptophan, so this is likely a read error. The chain employs TRBV12-3 or TRBV12-4 and TRBJ2-7; D call uncertain. This CDR3 spans 13 amino acids. CDR3 sequence: CASSLISTYEQYL. CDR3 in DNA: TGTGCCAGTAGTTTAATAAGCACCTACGAGCAGTACTTA.

Regarding this clonotype: Relative to the germline gene, one junction end is altered; a read error may explain this. The J gene is TRBJ2-7, the V gene TRBV20-1, with unresolved D. The CDR3 has 13 amino acids. Germline V CDR1 and CDR2: DFQATT, SNEGSKA (reference sequence). CDR3 nucleotides: TGCAGTGCCATAGCTTCTCATTCCTACGAGCACTACTTC. Translation gives CSAIASHSYEHYF.

Of note for this clonotype: The germline gene is not matched at one end of the junction; a read error may be the cause. The chain employs TRBV4-1 and TRBJ1-1; D not resolved. CDR3 length: 15 amino acids. CDR1 and CDR2 (germline): MGHRA, YSYEKL. The CDR3 DNA is TGCGCCAGCAGCCAAGTTTCTGGGCGTGGCACTGAGGCTTTCTTT. It is translated as CASSQVSGRGTEAFF.

V usage is TRBV14 and J usage is TRBJ2-7; perhaps TRBD2 as D (5 bases). Germline CDR1 reads SGHDN; CDR2 reads FVKESK. CDR3 length: 15 residues. The CDR3 nucleotides are TGTGCCAGCAGCCACCCTAGCAGACCCTCCTACGAGCAGTACGTT. Translating gives CASSHPSRPSYEQYV.

A word on this clonotype: A read error may produce the germline difference seen at one junction end. V gene TRBV7-9 combines with J gene TRBJ2-7, with 7 bases lining up with TRBD2. Germline-derived CDR1 and CDR2 are SEHNR and FQNEAQ (reference sequence). The CDR3 has 14 amino acids. The CDR3 nucleotides are TGTGCCAGCAGCTTCGGCGGGAGCGCCTACGACCAGTACTTC. Its protein product is CASSFGGSAYDQYF.

As regards this clonotype: A junction boundary mismatches the germline segment, possibly from a read error. The V and J genes are TRBV6-5 and TRBJ1-1; the D is unclear. Germline CDR1 MNHEY, CDR2 SVGAGI. CDR3 length equals 14 residues. CDR3 in amino acids: CASSPLDLNTEASF. The CDR3 DNA reads as TGTGCCAGCAGTCCACTGGACTTGAACACTGAAGCTTCCTTT.

Comment on this clonotype: One end of the junction fails to match germline, which may point to a read error. The V call is TRBV10-2, the J call TRBJ2-5; no reliable D call. CDR1 is WSHSY and CDR2 is SAAADI in the germline V gene. The CDR3 runs to 14 residues. CDR3 in amino acids: CTSSESASGLSQYF. The CDR3 DNA follows: TGCACCAGCAGTGAGTCTGCTAGTGGCCTGTCCCAGTACTTC.

The chain carries TRBV11-2 and TRBJ2-3, with TRBD2 as a possible D gene (6 bases). Germline-derived CDR1 and CDR2 are SGHAT and FQNNGV. CDR3 length: 15 residues. The CDR3 nucleotides are TGTTACAGCAGCTCCGGAGGGATTGCGGGAAATACGCAGTATTTT. Its translation: CYSSSGGIAGNTQYF.

About this clonotype: At one boundary the junction diverges from the germline segment, which might be a read error. V is TRBV6-1 and J is TRBJ2-2; 8 bases agree with TRBD2. The CDR3 has 16 amino acids. Germline assignment: CDR1 MNHNS and CDR2 SASEGT. The chain's CDR3 is CASSGPAGVNTWELFF. CDR3 DNA: TGTGCCAGCAGTGGGCCAGCGGGAGTAAACACCTGGGAGCTGTTTTTT.

This clonotype was observed a single time. A junction boundary mismatches the germline segment, possibly from a read error. This chain joins TRBV11-2 and TRBJ2-3; D is possibly TRBD2 (6 bases). The germline CDR1 and CDR2 sequences are SGHAT and FQNNGV. The CDR3 covers 13 residues. CDR3 protein: CASRFTSTGTQYF. DNA for the CDR3: TGTGCCAGCAGATTCACTAGCACAGGTACGCAGTATTTT. The variable domain in full, completed from reference TRBV11-2 and TRBJ2-3, reads EAGVAQSPRYKIIEKRQSVAFWCNPISGHATLYWYQQILGQGPKLLIQFQNNGVVDDSQLPKDRFSAERLKGVDSTLKIQPAKLEDSAVYLCASRFTSTGTQYFGPGTRLTVL.

The chain is built from TRBV29-1 and TRBJ1-2; no clear D gene. This CDR3 comprises 12 residues. CDR1 SQVTM and CDR2 ANQGSEA come from the germline V gene. The CDR3 sequence: CDTRGDEDDYTF. In DNA form, the CDR3 reads TGCGACACCCGAGGCGATGAGGATGACTACACCTTC.

The rearrangement links TRBV25-1 to TRBJ2-1, with D unresolved. Germline V gives CDR1 MGHDK, CDR2 SYGVNS. CDR3 size: 10 residues. The V gene lost 5 bases and the J gene lost 9 bases, with 5 bases spanning the gap. The CDR3 DNA is TGTGCCAGCAGTCATGGTGAGCAGTTCTTC. Its translation: CASSHGEQFF.

Details on this clonotype: Because the CDR3's place on the DNA is in doubt, the DNA is left out and the CDR3 is given as listed by TCRdb. The rearrangement uses TRBV5-6 and TRBJ2-7. Germline assignment: CDR1 SGHDT and CDR2 YYEEEE. Counting both end residues, the CDR3 totals 15 amino acids. CDR3 loop: CASSLVGGGTYEQYV.

With respect to this clonotype: The junction differs from germline at one of its ends, possibly a read error. The V and J genes are TRBV7-8 and TRBJ2-3; TRBD2 is a possible D gene (6 bases). CDR3 length: 15 residues. The germline gives CDR1 SGHVS, CDR2 FQNEAQ. CDR3 region: CAGSLGGDGTDTQYF. CDR3 DNA sequence: TGTGCCGGCAGCTTAGGAGGGGACGGCACAGATACGCAGTATTTT.

This sequence joins TRBV6-1 and TRBJ2-2, with TRBD2 matching over 8 bases. Losses at the gene ends were 10 bases for V and 6 bases for J; bases not matched to a gene: 16. There are 16 residues in the CDR3. Germline lookup yields CDR1 MNHNS and CDR2 SASEGT. The DNA of the CDR3 is TGTGCCACCACGATCCCAGAACTAGCGGTCCCCGGGGAGCTGTTTTTT. Its protein is CATTIPELAVPGELFF.

To note about this clonotype: At one of its ends the junction is not consistent with the germline gene, which may arise from a read error. The chain recombines TRBV4-2 with TRBJ2-2; weak D call: TRBD2 (5 bases). The CDR3 length is 16 residues. Germline values: CDR1 LGHNA, CDR2 YNFKEQ. The chain's CDR3 is CASSQVLRANIGELFF. CDR3 coding DNA: TGTGCTAGCAGTCAAGTTCTGAGGGCCAACATCGGAGAGCTGTTTTTT.

A note on this clonotype: A read error may be the cause here, since a much bigger clone is one base away. This rearrangement joins TRBV5-1 to TRBJ1-1; 8 nucleotides match TRBD1. V lost 5 bases and J lost 3; bases outside the gene matches: 3. Germline lookup yields CDR1 SGHRS and CDR2 YFSETQ. CDR3 length equals 13 residues. CDR3 region: CASSMTGDTEAFF. The CDR3 nucleotides are TGCGCCAGCAGTATGACAGGGGACACTGAAGCTTTCTTT.

As concerns this clonotype: At one of its ends the junction is not consistent with the germline gene, which may arise from a read error. The V and J genes are TRBV29-1 and TRBJ2-3; the D gene is possibly TRBD2 (6 bases). Germline-derived CDR1 and CDR2 are SQVTM and ANQGSEA. CDR3 size: 13 residues. The CDR3 spells CSVEAGNTDAQCF. CDR3 DNA: TGCAGCGTTGAGGCGGGAAACACAGATGCGCAGTGTTTT.

About this clonotype: One end of the junction varies from germline; a read error may be responsible. The chain is built from TRBV11-2 and TRBJ2-1, with 14 positions matching TRBD2. The CDR3 spans 18 residues. The V gene's germline CDR1 is SGHAT and CDR2 FQNNGV. The CDR3 DNA sequence: TGTGTCAGCAGCTCATGTAATTGGGGACTAGCGGGAGAGGAGTGGCAGTTCTTC. It specifies CVSSSCNWGLAGEEWQFF. The variable domain in full, with the rest retrieved from reference TRBV11-2 and TRBJ2-1, is EAGVAQSPRYKIIEKRQSVAFWCNPISGHATLYWYQQILGQGPKLLIQFQNNGVVDDSQLPKDRFSAERLKGVDSTLKIQPAKLEDSAVYLCVSSSCNWGLAGEEWQFFGPGTRLTVL.

As for this clonotype: Since no conserved phenylalanine or tryptophan closes the CDR3, a read error is the likely cause. V gene TRBV5-1 combines with J gene TRBJ1-1; 7 bases align to TRBD1. This CDR3 has 15 amino acids. V shed 7 bases and J 0 bases; nucleotides not matched to a gene: 9. Germline assignment: CDR1 SGHRS and CDR2 YFSETQ. Written as DNA, the CDR3 is TGCGCCAGCGGCATGGTACAGGGGATGAACACTGAAGCTTTCCTT. Protein product: CASGMVQGMNTEAFL.

This clonotype was observed at least ten times. The rearrangement uses TRBV6-6 and TRBJ2-1, with 8 bases that match TRBD2. The V gene's germline CDR1 is MNHNY and CDR2 SVGAGI (reference sequence). CDR3 length equals 19 residues. Trimming removed 7 bases from V and 2 bases from J; junction bases left unmatched: 19. The CDR3 is CASTPGAGRGGRTYNEQFF. Written as DNA, the CDR3 is TGTGCCAGCACCCCCGGGGCAGGGCGGGGCGGGAGGACCTACAATGAGCAGTTCTTC.

As concerns this clonotype: Because it lacks the conserved phenylalanine or tryptophan at the end, this CDR3 is likely a read error. The chain has TRBV11-3 and TRBJ2-2, with D possibly matching TRBD2 (5 bases). The CDR3 length is 16 residues. CDR1 and CDR2 (germline): SGHNT, YENEEA. CDR3 sequence (DNA): TGTGCTAGCAGCTTAGACTACATGGTGGACACCGGGGAGCTGTTTTAT. Its translation is CASSLDYMVDTGELFY.

A remark on this clonotype: A read error may produce the germline difference seen at one junction end. V usage is TRBV4-2 and J usage is TRBJ2-1; 14 bases are shared with TRBD2. The CDR3 is 17 amino acids. Germline V CDR1 and CDR2: LGHNA, YNFKEQ. CDR3 nucleotides: TGTGCCTGCAGCCCTTGGAGCCTGACTAGCGGGAGGGGTGAGCAGTTCTTC. Protein sequence: CACSPWSLTSGRGEQFF.

The chain employs TRBV6-5 and TRBJ2-7, with D possibly TRBD2 on 6 matching bases. The CDR3 spans 14 residues. Germline assignment: CDR1 MNHEY and CDR2 SVGAGI. CDR3 in DNA: TGTTCCAGCAGGCGGGACCATAGCTCCTACGAACAGTACGTC. It is translated as CSSRRDHSSYEQYV.

V is TRBV6-2 or TRBV6-3 and J is TRBJ2-1, with D perhaps being TRBD1 or TRBD2 (5 bases each). The CDR3 length is 15 residues. Per germline, CDR1 MNHEY and CDR2 SVGEGT. The CDR3 reads CTTPPRGSSYNEQFF. DNA of the CDR3: TGTACCACCCCACCCCGGGGCTCCTCCTACAATGAGCAGTTCTTC.

To note about this clonotype: As the CDR3 is not closed by the conserved phenylalanine or tryptophan, this likely results from a read error. This chain joins TRBV10-2 and TRBJ2-7; TRBD1 is a possible D gene (6 bases). Between the trimmed V and J ends, which lost 7 bases and 3 bases, there was a span of 19 bases. The CDR3 consists of 15 residues. The V gene's germline CDR1 is WSHSY and CDR2 SAAADI. The CDR3 DNA is TGCGCCAGCAATGACAGAGGGGGAAGCAACTACGAGCAGTACTTA. Its protein product is CASNDRGGSNYEQYL.

Worth noting for this clonotype: A clone one base away is much larger, so this may be a read error. The CDR3 loop is CSAIRISNQPQHF. The CDR3 DNA reads as TGCAGTGCCATCAGAATTAGCAATCAGCCCCAGCATTTT. The rearrangement links TRBV20-1 to TRBJ1-5, with D unresolved. Germline CDR1 and CDR2: DFQATT and SNEGSKA (reference sequence). V was pared by 6 bases and J by 0 bases, with 9 bases between. The CDR3 contains 13 residues.

On this clonotype: An end of the junction does not agree with germline; a read error may underlie this. The V call is TRBV4-2, the J call TRBJ1-4; D uncertain. Germline CDR1 reads LGHNA; CDR2 reads YNFKEQ. The length of the CDR3 is 15 residues. The CDR3 protein is CASTQSGLGNEKLFF. Written as DNA, the CDR3 is TGTGCCAGTACCCAATCCGGGCTGGGTAATGAAAAGCTGTTTTTT.

About this clonotype: Without the conserved terminal phenylalanine or tryptophan, this CDR3 likely stems from a read error. The chain joins TRBV5-6 to TRBJ2-2, with D maybe TRBD2 (5 bases). This CDR3 spans 15 amino acids. The germline gives CDR1 SGHDT, CDR2 YYEEEE. CDR3: CASCLGGRLAGELFS. CDR3 coding DNA: TGTGCCAGCTGCTTGGGTGGGAGACTTGCCGGGGAGCTGTTTTCT.

The sample holds many counts of this clonotype. This chain connects TRBV28 to TRBJ2-4, with D unclear. V gave up 4 bases and J gave up 5 bases, with 9 bases separating them. CDR1 MDHEN and CDR2 SYDVKM come from the germline V gene. CDR3 length equals 13 residues. The CDR3 spells CASSSSGENIQYF. Written as DNA, the CDR3 is TGTGCCAGCAGTTCGTCTGGCGAAAACATTCAGTACTTC.